This record concerns one TCR beta chain sequence. As yet, its antigen is unknown. This CDR3 region has 13 residues. V was cut by 2 bases and J by 6 bases, with 11 bases left in between. Germline V gene lookup returns CDR1 SGHRS and CDR2 YFSETQ. This sample is part of a study of Ad26.COV2.S vaccination and SARS-CoV-2 variants. General study results and limits: Breadth measured for non-spike TCRs was similar across vaccine and placebo recipients.

Clones were sequenced by immunoSEQ multiplex PCR, and TCRdb holds only the in-frame ones, with some missing. The sample includes hundreds of thousands of clones, approximately 89% of them seen just once. The treatment: around 19 received Ad26.COV2.S at low or high dose, single or two shots; 5 received placebo; per-sample allocation not given. On day 63 after the first injection, vaccine and placebo recipients gave samples. Its platform was an Ad26 vector, and its expressed antigen was Wuhan-strain SARS-CoV-2 spike. The sequence was collected from a person between 18 and 65 years old who received the Ad26.COV2.S COVID-19 vaccine or a placebo. The V and J genes are TRBV5-1 and TRBJ1-2, with D perhaps matching TRBD1 (5 bases). The starting material was peripheral blood, obtained in a trial of Ad26.COV2.S vaccine versus placebo. The CDR3 nucleotides read TGCGCCAGCAGCTTTCAGGGCCCGGATGGCTACACCTTC. Translating gives CASSFQGPDGYTF.